Listed below are T cell receptor beta chains from one sample, sequenced in a study of identifying expanded T cells in peripheral blood. Repertoires were generated with immunoSEQ multiplex PCR, while TCRdb's copy carries only in-frame clones and drops some. The sample has 90,000 to 100,000 clones, over 75% seen once; the top ten hold 5.5% to 7%. The sample comprised blood. These receptors came from a person aged 18-69 years in good health. CDR3s leave out the opening cysteine and the closing phenylalanine or tryptophan. Each record gives: CDR3 length, V gene, CDR3 protein.

>9|TRBV29-1
SAARAYGYT
>12|TRBV2
ASSDGGLGYEQY
>11|TRBV6-5
ASSSDRNTEAF
>12|TRBV12-5
ASGAGTVTTEAF
>16|TRBV7-9
ARAKRPAPRSYNSPLH
>14|TRBV27
ASSSAGTGSQYGYT
>10|TRBV2
ASSETGHEQY
>8|TRBV20-1
STKEGGYT
>12|TRBV6-1
ASSPGTGLQPQH
>14|TRBV29-1
SVEAPFTRGSYEQY
>13|TRBV6-5
ASRSTGGNNEKLF
>10|TRBV11-3
ASSLVVGEQF
>16|TRBV18
ASSPEGIGFGSNQPQH
>14|TRBV18
ASSLGTGIGNTEAF
>13|TRBV5-1
ASSPGQRTNYGYT
>12|TRBV5-8
ASSFSTAHYGYT
>13|TRBV6-6
ASSSQSGSYNKQF
>13|TRBV19
ASSISGQGQQPQH
>14|TRBV10-1
ASSGPAGGQAGELF
>17|TRBV5-3
ARSLEGEVVEHTSYEQY
>11|TRBV4-2
ASSQEGPAEQF
>20|TRBV2
ASTLYPPGYTRVGPHSYEQY
>14|TRBV18
ASSPGLGGRNSPLH
>11|TRBV2
ATSGAVNEKLF
>14|TRBV7-8
ASSLTGGPSYNEQF
>12|TRBV7-2
ASSLIIVAETQY
>13|TRBV7-2
ASSLVAGIKGEQY
>14|TRBV12-5
ASGRGLAGETDTQY
>13|TRBV6-4
ASSEAAGASGELF
>16|TRBV13
ASSSQDSGAESTDTQY
>9|TRBV7-9
ASSLQAGYT
>14|TRBV7-3
ASSPAGTGSYNEQF
>15|TRBV7-2
ASSLAGTGSYKNIQY
>15|TRBV5-1
ASSLARGTLISYEQY
>11|TRBV6-1
ASDGQGGNTIY
>14|TRBV6-1
ASSEDWTYTYNEQF
>12|TRBV5-1
ASSLEAAGNTIY
>12|TRBV7-3
ASSLGHRDYEQY
>16|TRBV11-3
ASSDWGIAAIGTDTQY
>12|TRBV18
ASSPGQLNTEAF
>12|TRBV30
AWSRDLNNYGYT
>12|TRBV6-1
ASSERNSGNTIY
>12|TRBV5-1
ASSLGGRVDEQY
>12|TRBV12-5
ASGLVPTGYGYT
>14|TRBV30
AWRVQRGGWTGELF
>12|TRBV13
ASSLGSVQETQY
>12|TRBV5-1
ASSPGQGHNEQF
>14|TRBV4-1
ASSQVASGGSYEQY
>13|TRBV15
ATSTREGGYNEQF
>12|TRBV2
ASTQGGGSNEQF
>13|TRBV5-1
ASSWGQARGYEQY
>11|TRBV19
ASRLGQTSRYT
>12|TRBV4-3
ASSQVRGGGEAF
>13|TRBV10-1
ASSTGPFRDNEQF